These T cell receptor beta chains were read from a single sample in a study of T cell repertoires in cytomegalovirus infection. A single record per CDR3 protein comes from TCRdb applying MiXCR to the reads. Of approximately 490,000 distinct CDR3 sequences in the sample, about 11% were seen once. Sequencing was done on a sample of PBMCs. The receptors derive from a human donor in good health (CMV status not recorded). Some clones in this sample may be carry-over from other donors' samples. Both conserved end residues are part of each CDR3. The D gene is left open where the match is weak. Part of the rows lack a size; the others show once, few, many or a class for expanded clones.

v_gene	abundance	j_gene	d_gene	CDR3nt	CDR3aa
TRBV10-3	many	TRBJ2-5	TRBD1	TGTGCCATCAGGATGACAGGGGAAGAGACCCAGTACTTC	CAIRMTGEETQYF
TRBV28	many	TRBJ2-6	.	TGTGCCAGCAGCGCGTCAAGCTCTGGGGCCAACGTCCTGACTTTC	CASSASSSGANVLTF
TRBV10-3	many	TRBJ2-1	.	TGTGCCATCAGTGAGTCGCGAGGGATGAGTTTGAATGAGCAGTTCTTC	CAISESRGMSLNEQFF
TRBV5-1	.	TRBJ2-4	TRBD2	TGCGCCAGCAGCGCCCAGCAGAGCGGGGGAGCCAAAAACATTCAGTACTTC	CASSAQQSGGAKNIQYF
TRBV28	many	TRBJ2-3	.	TGTGCCAGCAGTTTACTACTCACAGATACGCAGTATTTT	CASSLLLTDTQYF
TRBV24-1	many	TRBJ1-5	.	TGTGCCACCGGGGGGGACAACAATCAGCCCCAGCATTTT	CATGGDNNQPQHF
TRBV5-6	many	TRBJ2-2	TRBD1	TGTGCCAGTGGACAGGAGGACACCGGGGAGCTGTTTTTT	CASGQEDTGELFF
TRBV19	many	TRBJ2-1	TRBD2	TGTGCCAGTAGTTCCACTAGCGGGAGGGCCCACAATGAGCAGTTCTTC	CASSSTSGRAHNEQFF
TRBV6-6	many	TRBJ2-2	TRBD1	TGTGCCAGCAGTGACAGGGGGAACACCGGGGAGCTGTTTTTT	CASSDRGNTGELFF
TRBV6-5	.	TRBJ2-7	TRBD2	TGTGCCAGCAGTTATGGGAGGGAAACCTACGAGCAGTACTTC	CASSYGRETYEQYF
TRBV4-1	many	TRBJ2-1	TRBD2	TGCGCCAGCAGCCGAACTAGCGGAATCCCGGGGCAAGGGGAGCAGTTCTTC	CASSRTSGIPGQGEQFF
TRBV12-3/TRBV12-4	few	TRBJ2-3	TRBD2	TGTGCCACCAGCGGGGGGGGGGAGACAGATACGCAGTATTTT	CATSGGGETDTQYF
TRBV15	.	TRBJ2-7	.	TGTGCCACCAGCAGAGTCACGAGCTCCTACGAGCAGTACTTC	CATSRVTSSYEQYF
TRBV28	many	TRBJ2-1	.	TGTGCCAGCAGTTTACCCGGGACCCGCGGGAATGAGCAGTTCTTC	CASSLPGTRGNEQFF
TRBV11-2	many	TRBJ1-6	.	TGTGCCAGCAGCCCCCTTTCCGGCCGGCTAGGACAGCCCCTCCACTTT	CASSPLSGRLGQPLHF
TRBV7-8	many	TRBJ2-7	TRBD2	TGTGCCAGCAGCCTTACTAGCGGGAGGGCCCTTTACGAGCAGTACTTC	CASSLTSGRALYEQYF
TRBV7-8	many	TRBJ2-1	.	TGTGCCAGCAGCTCTAGGGCCTTCCGGGACAATGAGCAGTTCTTC	CASSSRAFRDNEQFF
TRBV24-1	.	TRBJ1-1	.	TGTGCCACCTCGCGGGGCACTGAAGCTTTCTTT	CATSRGTEAFF
TRBV10-3	many	TRBJ1-5	TRBD1	TGTGCCATCAGCCCGACAGGGTTTAGCAATCAGCCCCAGCATTTT	CAISPTGFSNQPQHF
TRBV30	few	TRBJ2-4	TRBD2	TGTGCCTGGAGTCCACCGGGACTAGCGGGAGTGGGCGGCATTCAGTACTTC	CAWSPPGLAGVGGIQYF
TRBV5-1	.	TRBJ2-7	TRBD2	TGCGCCAGCAGCTTGTCGGCTAGCGGAACCTTGAGTTCCTACGAGCAGTACTTC	CASSLSASGTLSSYEQYF
TRBV28	.	TRBJ1-2	TRBD1	TGTGCCAGCAGTTTTAGGACAGGGGGCTTGTATGGCTACACCTTC	CASSFRTGGLYGYTF
TRBV10-3	many	TRBJ2-5	TRBD1	TGTGCCATCAGTAATATTCGGACAGGGGAAGAGGAGACCCAGTACTTC	CAISNIRTGEEETQYF
TRBV4-2	many	TRBJ2-3	TRBD2	TGTGCCAGCAGCCAAGACGGACTAGCGGGAGGGCCAACAGATACGCAGTATTTT	CASSQDGLAGGPTDTQYF
TRBV6-6	.	TRBJ2-7	TRBD2	TGTGCCAGCAGTTACGGGAGACTAGCCGCTACGGAGCAGTACTTC	CASSYGRLAATEQYF
TRBV7-9	many	TRBJ2-7	.	TGTGCCAGCAGCCGCTCGGGGGCCGCCTACGAGCAGTACTTC	CASSRSGAAYEQYF
TRBV24-1	many	TRBJ2-7	TRBD1	TGTGCCACCAGTGATTCAACCCCTGGGACAGGGGTTTCCTCCTACGAGCAGTACTTC	CATSDSTPGTGVSSYEQYF
TRBV12-3/TRBV12-4	.	TRBJ1-2	.	TGTGCCAGCAGTTCCCCCGGGGACGGAATAAGCGGCTACACCTTC	CASSSPGDGISGYTF
TRBV6-1	few	TRBJ2-1	TRBD2	TGTGCCAGCAGTCATAGCGGGAGCAGAAATGAGCAGTTCTTC	CASSHSGSRNEQFF
TRBV7-2	many	TRBJ1-1	.	TGTGCCAGCAGCTTGCCTCCCGCTGAAGCTTTCTTT	CASSLPPAEAFF
TRBV24-1	few	TRBJ2-7	.	TGTGCCACCAGTGATTCAGGGACTTGGGAGCAGTACTTC	CATSDSGTWEQYF
TRBV28	many	TRBJ2-7	TRBD2	TGTGCCAGCAGTCTGGACGGGAGGTACGAGCAGTACTTC	CASSLDGRYEQYF
TRBV11-2	.	TRBJ2-1	TRBD2	TGTGCCAGCAGCTTAAACGTACTAGCGGGTGGGATTTCCTACAATGAGCAGTTCTTC	CASSLNVLAGGISYNEQFF
TRBV3-1	many	TRBJ2-1	.	TGTGCCAGCAGCCAGTCCGACTACAATGAGCAGTTCTTC	CASSQSDYNEQFF
TRBV4-2	few	TRBJ2-5	.	TGTGCCAGCAGCCAAGGGACAGTGGAGACCCAGTACTTC	CASSQGTVETQYF
TRBV15	few	TRBJ2-2	TRBD2	TGTGCCACCAGCAGAGGGACTAGCGGGAGATTTACCGGGGAGCTGTTTTTT	CATSRGTSGRFTGELFF
TRBV2	many	TRBJ2-1	.	TGTGCCAGCAGTGAAGAGGGGGTCACCTACAATGAGCAGTTCTTC	CASSEEGVTYNEQFF
TRBV3-1	few	TRBJ1-1	.	TGTGCCAGCAGCCAAGATTGGGGGCCCTACGATGAAGCTTTCTTT	CASSQDWGPYDEAFF
TRBV7-6	once	TRBJ2-1	TRBD2	TGTGCCAGCAGCTTACGAACTAGCGGGAGTTATGAGCAGTTCTTC	CASSLRTSGSYEQFF
TRBV20-1	many	TRBJ1-6	.	TGCAGTGCCACCGGGGGAGGGGGTAATTCACCCCTCCACTTT	CSATGGGGNSPLHF
TRBV7-8	many	TRBJ2-5	TRBD2	TGTGCCAGCAGCTTAGGGACTAGCGGAACCCTAGGGGAGACCCAGTACTTC	CASSLGTSGTLGETQYF
TRBV12-3/TRBV12-4	many	TRBJ1-3	.	TGTGCCAGCAGTCCCCCCCTTGGACGGGAGGAGAGAAACACCATATATTTT	CASSPPLGREERNTIYF
TRBV12-3/TRBV12-4	few	TRBJ2-1	TRBD2	TGTGCCAGCAGTTTTGGCCCTATTCTAGCGGGGGGTTACAATGAGCAGTTCTTC	CASSFGPILAGGYNEQFF
TRBV7-8	many	TRBJ1-3	.	TGTGCCAGCAGCAAGGGACATATGGACTCTGGAAACACCATATATTTT	CASSKGHMDSGNTIYF
TRBV24-1	many	TRBJ2-3	.	TGTGCCACCAGTTGGGGGACCACAGATACGCAGTATTTT	CATSWGTTDTQYF
TRBV20-1	many	TRBJ2-2	TRBD1	TGCAGTGCCCCCGGGACAGGTGACACCGGGGAGCTGTTTTTT	CSAPGTGDTGELFF
TRBV2	few	TRBJ1-1	TRBD1	TGTGCCAGCAGTGGGCGGGACAGGGAGAGGACTGAAGCTTTCTTT	CASSGRDRERTEAFF
TRBV4-1	many	TRBJ2-1	.	TGCGCCAGCAGCCGACGGGGGCCGTACAATGAGCAGTTCTTC	CASSRRGPYNEQFF
TRBV29-1	many	TRBJ1-5	.	TGCAGCGTTGGCATTGCGGACAATCAGCCCCAGCATTTT	CSVGIADNQPQHF
TRBV3-1	few	TRBJ2-6	.	TGTGCCAGCAGCCAAGGGAGCTTTGGGGCCAACGTCCTGACTTTC	CASSQGSFGANVLTF
TRBV20-1	.	TRBJ1-2	.	TGCAGTGCTAGGATAGGCAGGGGACGTGGCTACACCTTC	CSARIGRGRGYTF
TRBV25-1	many	TRBJ1-2	.	TGTGCCAGCAGTGAATGGAGTGGCTACACCTTC	CASSEWSGYTF
TRBV2	few	TRBJ1-2	TRBD1	TGTGCCAGCAGCGCCTACCGGGACAGCGATGAGGGCTACACCTTC	CASSAYRDSDEGYTF
TRBV3-1	.	TRBJ1-2	TRBD1	TGTGCCAGCAGCTTCAGGACAGGGGGTCGTGGCTACACCTTC	CASSFRTGGRGYTF
TRBV25-1	many	TRBJ1-5	.	TGTGCCAGCAGTGAAGGAAGGGGGGCGAATCAGCCCCAGCATTTT	CASSEGRGANQPQHF
TRBV10-3	many	TRBJ2-2	.	TGTGCCATCAGTGACAGCTACGCGAACACCGGGGAGCTGTTTTTT	CAISDSYANTGELFF
TRBV19	many	TRBJ2-5	.	TGTGCCAGTAGTATACAGGGAGAGTACCAAGAGACCCAGTACTTC	CASSIQGEYQETQYF
TRBV9	.	TRBJ2-6	.	TGTGCCAGCAGCGATACAGGGACTGGGGCCAACGTCCTGACTTTC	CASSDTGTGANVLTF